Following are 23 T cell receptor beta chains from one sample sequenced in a study of OX40 agonist ivuxolimab in advanced cancers. TCRdb's copy holds only in-frame clones and misses some; the assay was immunoSEQ multiplex PCR. The data show some 46,000 clones, nearly 80% seen once. The input for sequencing was CD4+ or CD8+ T cells sorted from blood, taken in a trial of the OX40 agonist ivuxolimab. The receptors stem from an adult with an advanced solid tumor such as melanoma, head and neck, liver or kidney cancer.

This clone was observed a single time. J is TRBJ1-5 and V is TRBV18; D is possibly TRBD1 (5 bases). The germline V gene has CDR1 KGHSH and CDR2 LQKENI. CDR3 length equals 14 residues. Between the trimmed V and J ends, which lost 6 bases and 4 bases, there was a span of 13 bases. The CDR3 protein is CASSSGGRNQPQHF. CDR3 DNA: TGTGCCAGCTCTTCTGGGGGGAGGAATCAGCCCCAGCATTTT.

The genes are TRBV7-2 and TRBJ1-5; the match to TRBD1 covers 9 bases. The CDR3 consists of 14 residues. J was trimmed by 5 bases and V by 4 bases; bases with no gene match: 3. The germline gives CDR1 SGHTA, CDR2 FQGNSA. As DNA, the CDR3 is TGTGCCAGCAGCTCCCGGACAGGGGATCAGCCCCAGCATTTT. Translated, it gives CASSSRTGDQPQHF.

The count of this clone is one. The chain recombines TRBV18 with TRBJ2-3; 11 nucleotides match TRBD1. The ends lost 6 bases at V and 2 bases at J; junction bases unmatched: 4. The CDR3 totals 15 residues. Per germline, CDR1 KGHSH and CDR2 LQKENI. The CDR3 loop reads CASSPGQGVTDTQYF. Written as DNA, the CDR3 is TGTGCCAGCTCCCCGGGACAGGGGGTCACAGATACGCAGTATTTT.

This chain links TRBV5-1 with TRBJ2-1; 11 bases agree with TRBD1. Germline trimming cut 2 bases from V and 5 bases from J; bases unmatched to any gene: 6. Germline V gives CDR1 SGHRS, CDR2 YFSETQ. CDR3 length: 16 residues. The CDR3, as DNA: TGCGCCAGCAGCTTAATTGGACAGGGGGCGAACAATGAGCAGTTCTTC. It yields the protein CASSLIGQGANNEQFF.

The rearrangement uses TRBV14 and TRBJ1-2; possible D gene TRBD1, 5 bases. Germline V gene lookup returns CDR1 SGHDN and CDR2 FVKESK. There are 16 residues in the CDR3. Between the trimmed V and J ends, which lost 2 bases and 8 bases, there was a span of 21 bases. CDR3 loop: CASSQLGAPLSAGYTF. The DNA of the CDR3 is TGTGCCAGCAGCCAACTCGGGGCCCCGCTCTCGGCGGGCTACACCTTC.

J is TRBJ2-1 and V is TRBV6-1; D assignment may be TRBD1 or TRBD2 (5 bases each). Trimming took off 6 bases at V and 7 bases at J, with 19 bases between the two ends. The germline gives CDR1 MNHNS, CDR2 SASEGT. The CDR3 runs 15 residues. DNA for the CDR3: TGTGCCAGCAGCTTAGGAAGAGGGGTGGGGAATGAGCAGTTCTTC. Translation gives CASSLGRGVGNEQFF.

The chain has TRBV18 and TRBJ1-5; D not resolved. From germline, CDR1 is KGHSH and CDR2 LQKENI. This CDR3 has 16 amino acids. V shed 4 bases and J shed 7 bases, with 20 bases lying between them. The CDR3 DNA sequence: TGTGCCAGCTCACACAACTCACCGGGATCCGGCCAGCCCCAGCATTTT. Its protein is CASSHNSPGSGQPQHF.

The chain is built from TRBV5-1 and TRBJ1-6; tentative D call: TRBD1 (5 bases). V lost 4 bases and J 0 bases, leaving 14 bases between the germline ends. CDR1 and CDR2 from the germline V gene are SGHRS and YFSETQ. The CDR3 consists of 17 residues. The CDR3 DNA sequence: TGCGCCAGCAGCAGACAGAGCCTGAGCTCCTATAATTCACCCCTCCACTTT. Residues: CASSRQSLSSYNSPLHF.

The V and J genes are TRBV27 and TRBJ2-2; tentative D call: TRBD1 (6 bases). Germline CDR1 MNHEY, CDR2 SMNVEV (reference sequence). CDR3 length: 16 amino acids. The V and J ends lost 6 bases and 2 bases respectively, with 16 bases between them. CDR3 in amino acids: CASRNLIRGNTGELFF. The CDR3 nucleotides read TGTGCCAGCAGAAACCTGATCAGGGGTAACACCGGGGAGCTGTTTTTT.

V gene TRBV6-6 combines with J gene TRBJ2-7; the match to TRBD2 covers 9 bases. CDR3 size: 16 residues. CDR1 MNHNY and CDR2 SVGAGI come from the germline V gene (reference sequence). V was pared by 6 bases and J by 6 bases, with 15 bases of the junction left unmatched. The CDR3 DNA reads as TGTGCCAGCAGCTCCTCCAGACTAGCGGTTTTCGGCGAGCAGTACTTC. As protein: CASSSSRLAVFGEQYF.

The rearrangement uses TRBV2 and TRBJ1-1, with D hard to call. There are 14 residues in the CDR3. Trimming removed 6 bases at V and 3 bases at J, with 14 bases between. CDR1 and CDR2 (germline): SNHLY, FYNNEI. The CDR3 protein is CASSDSESYTEAFF. In DNA form, the CDR3 reads TGTGCCAGCAGCGACTCTGAATCGTACACTGAAGCTTTCTTT.

The chain recombines TRBV5-1 with TRBJ2-2; 8 bases align to TRBD2. Germline V lookup: CDR1 SGHRS, CDR2 YFSETQ. J was trimmed by 4 bases and V by 7 bases; bases with no gene match: 6. This CDR3 comprises 14 residues. CDR3 bases: TGCGCCAGCGGCGAGACTAGCGCCACCGGGGAGCTGTTTTTT. Translation gives CASGETSATGELFF.

Only a few counts were recorded for this clone. The chain uses TRBV6-6 and TRBJ1-2; tentative D call: TRBD1 (5 bases). The V end lost 0 bases, the J end lost 7 bases, and 12 bases lay between the germline ends. Germline V gene data show CDR1 as MNHNY and CDR2 as SVGAGI (reference sequence). The CDR3 extends over 14 amino acids. CDR3 region: CASSYSKSGLGYTF. The CDR3 bases are TGTGCCAGCAGTTACTCGAAGTCAGGGCTTGGCTACACCTTC.

The chain uses TRBV6-5 and TRBJ2-7; possibly TRBD1 for D (7 bases). Looked up from germline, CDR1 is MNHEY and CDR2 is SVGAGI. V lost 6 bases to trimming and J lost 5 bases, with 20 bases between them. This CDR3 has 15 residues. The CDR3 here is CASRMTGRRGNEQYF. The CDR3 DNA reads TGTGCCAGCAGAATGACAGGGAGGAGGGGGAACGAGCAGTACTTC.

J is TRBJ2-7 and V is TRBV5-1, with TRBD2 as a possible D gene (5 bases). The CDR3 totals 13 residues. Germline CDR1 reads SGHRS; CDR2 reads YFSETQ. Trimming left V 0 bases short and J 4 bases short, with 8 bases between. The CDR3 loop reads CASSLVTSYEQYF. In DNA, the CDR3 is TGCGCCAGCAGCTTGGTTACTAGTTACGAGCAGTACTTC. The full variable domain, with the rest looked up from reference TRBV5-1 and TRBJ2-7, is KAGVTQTPRYLIKTRGQQVTLSCSPISGHRSVSWYQQTPGQGLQFLFEYFSETQRNKGNFPGRFSGRQFSNSRSEMNVSTLELGDSALYLCASSLVTSYEQYFGPGTRLTVT.

The V call is TRBV2, the J call TRBJ1-5; D is undetermined. Trimming took off 7 bases at V and 0 bases at J, with 7 bases between the two ends. The CDR3 loop spans 13 amino acids. Germline CDR1 SNHLY, CDR2 FYNNEI. The CDR3: CASMANSNQPQHF. The CDR3 nucleotides are TGTGCCAGCATGGCGAATAGCAATCAGCCCCAGCATTTT.

This sequence joins TRBV5-6 and TRBJ2-1; D is tentatively TRBD1 or TRBD2 (5 bases each). V lost 2 bases, J lost 7 bases, and 16 bases lay in between. Germline CDR1 and CDR2: SGHDT and YYEEEE. The CDR3 contains 15 residues. CDR3 region: CASSFRGASRNEQFF. The CDR3 nucleotides read TGTGCCAGCAGCTTCCGAGGGGCTAGCAGGAATGAGCAGTTCTTC.

This clone showed up just once. The V gene is TRBV18, the J gene TRBJ1-4, with 10 bases identical to TRBD1. After removal of 0 bases from V and 4 bases from J, the junction contained 5 bases not matched to a gene. Germline loops: CDR1 KGHSH, CDR2 LQKENI. This CDR3 is 17 amino acids long. CDR3 in DNA: TGTGCCAGCTCACCACCGACCGGGACAGGGGATAATGAAAAACTGTTTTTT. Translating gives CASSPPTGTGDNEKLFF. The full variable domain, rest sourced from reference TRBV18 and TRBJ1-4, is NAGVMQNPRHLVRRRGQEARLRCSPMKGHSHVYWYRQLPEEGLKFMVYLQKENIIDESGMPKERFSAEFPKEGPSILRIQQVVRGDSAAYFCASSPPTGTGDNEKLFFGSGTQLSVL.

A few counts support this clone. V gene TRBV2 combines with J gene TRBJ1-1; D remains ambiguous. V dropped 3 bases and J dropped 1 base, with 3 bases sitting between them. Germline CDR1 and CDR2: SNHLY and FYNNEI. CDR3 size: 12 residues. CDR3 sequence reads: CASSDANTEAFF. The CDR3 coding sequence is TGTGCCAGCAGTGACGCGAACACTGAAGCTTTCTTT.

The chain combines TRBV19 with TRBJ1-5, with 12 bases lining up with TRBD1. V was pared by 7 bases and J by 9 bases, with 10 bases of the junction left unmatched. Germline V gene sequence: CDR1 LNHDA, CDR2 SQIVND (reference sequence). There are 15 residues in the CDR3. The CDR3 DNA follows: TGTGCCAGTAATTCAGGGGGACAGGGGGCGAGGCCCCAGCATTTT. It translates to CASNSGGQGARPQHF.

The gene calls are TRBV18 and TRBJ2-4; 9 nucleotides align to TRBD1. The germline CDR1 and CDR2 sequences are KGHSH and LQKENI. The CDR3 extends over 15 amino acids. The junction had 6 bases not matched to a gene; V was cut back by 0 bases and J by 9 bases. The CDR3 here is CASSPPGQGGGIQYF. CDR3 DNA sequence: TGTGCCAGCTCACCACCGGGACAGGGAGGGGGCATTCAGTACTTC.

The chain is built from TRBV5-1 and TRBJ2-7, with D uncertain. Trimming pared 0 bases from V and 0 bases from J, leaving 7 bases between. CDR3 length: 14 residues. Germline CDR1 is SGHRS and CDR2 is YFSETQ. As DNA, the CDR3 is TGCGCCAGCAGCTTGGCCTGGTCCTCCTACGAGCAGTACTTC. Translating gives CASSLAWSSYEQYF.

The CDR3 coding sequence is TGTGCCAGCACCCGGGGAGGCTCAGGGCCCCAGCATTTT. This codes for CASTRGGSGPQHF. V and J are TRBV6-5 and TRBJ1-5; D ambiguous. V was trimmed by 7 bases and J by 9 bases, leaving 16 bases between them. Germline-derived CDR1 and CDR2 are MNHEY and SVGAGI. This CDR3 has 13 residues.